This entry features one T cell receptor (beta chain) sequence. Antigen: not known. This sample is part of a study of OX40 agonist ivuxolimab in advanced cancers. Study summary: Cancers in dose escalation were hepatocellular, melanoma, renal cell and head and neck. Findings and caveats of the study: Among some nonresponders, normalized T-cell clonal expansion was also low.

Trimming removed 11 bases from V and 4 bases from J, with 17 bases in between. This CDR3 region has 13 residues. Looked up from germline, CDR1 is SNHLY and CDR2 is FYNNEI. Baseline was the first blood sampling point, followed by cycle 4 day 1 and cycle 7 day 1. Profiled with immunoSEQ multiplex PCR; TCRdb holds only in-frame clones, not every one. There are around 80,000 clones in the sample; approximately 82% occur only once, and 5% lies in the top ten. The rearrangement links TRBV2 to TRBJ2-5; maybe TRBD1 (6 bases). This sequence was found in an adult with an advanced solid tumor such as melanoma, head and neck, liver or kidney cancer. The material sequenced was CD4+ or CD8+ T cells sorted from blood, taken in a trial of the OX40 agonist ivuxolimab. CDR3 nucleotides: TGTGCCTCCGAAACCAGGGGCCGAGAGACCCAGTACTTC. It yields the protein CASETRGRETQYF.